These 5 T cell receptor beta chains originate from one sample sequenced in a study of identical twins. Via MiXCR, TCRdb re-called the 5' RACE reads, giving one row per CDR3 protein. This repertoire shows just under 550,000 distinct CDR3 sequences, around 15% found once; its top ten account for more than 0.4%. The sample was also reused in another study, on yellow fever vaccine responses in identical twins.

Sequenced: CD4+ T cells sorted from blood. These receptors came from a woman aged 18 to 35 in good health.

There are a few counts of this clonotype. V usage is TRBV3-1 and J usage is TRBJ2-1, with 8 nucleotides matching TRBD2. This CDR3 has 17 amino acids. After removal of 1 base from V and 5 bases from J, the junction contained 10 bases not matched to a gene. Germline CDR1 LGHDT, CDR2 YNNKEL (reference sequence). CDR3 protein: CASSQGQISGINNEQFF. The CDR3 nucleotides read TGTGCCAGCAGCCAAGGACAGATTAGCGGGATCAACAATGAGCAGTTCTTC.

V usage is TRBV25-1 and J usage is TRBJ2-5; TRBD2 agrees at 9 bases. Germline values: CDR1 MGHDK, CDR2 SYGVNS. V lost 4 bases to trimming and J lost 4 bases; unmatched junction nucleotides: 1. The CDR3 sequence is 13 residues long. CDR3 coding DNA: TGTGCCAGCAGTGTAGCGGGAGCAGAGACCCAGTACTTC. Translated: CASSVAGAETQYF.

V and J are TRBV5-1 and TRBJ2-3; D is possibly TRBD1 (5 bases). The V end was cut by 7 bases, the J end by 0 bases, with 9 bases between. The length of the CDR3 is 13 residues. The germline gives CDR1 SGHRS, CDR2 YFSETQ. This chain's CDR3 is CASGAFSTDTQYF. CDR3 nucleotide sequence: TGCGCCAGCGGGGCCTTTAGCACAGATACGCAGTATTTT.

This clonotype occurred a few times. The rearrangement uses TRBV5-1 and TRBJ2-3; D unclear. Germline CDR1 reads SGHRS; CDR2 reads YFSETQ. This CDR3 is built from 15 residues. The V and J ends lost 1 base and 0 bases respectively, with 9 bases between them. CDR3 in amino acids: CASSLSSWSTDTQYF. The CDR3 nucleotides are TGCGCCAGCAGCTTGAGTTCGTGGAGCACAGATACGCAGTATTTT. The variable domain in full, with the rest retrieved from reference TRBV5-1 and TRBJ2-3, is KAGVTQTPRYLIKTRGQQVTLSCSPISGHRSVSWYQQTPGQGLQFLFEYFSETQRNKGNFPGRFSGRQFSNSRSEMNVSTLELGDSALYLCASSLSSWSTDTQYFGPGTRLTVL.

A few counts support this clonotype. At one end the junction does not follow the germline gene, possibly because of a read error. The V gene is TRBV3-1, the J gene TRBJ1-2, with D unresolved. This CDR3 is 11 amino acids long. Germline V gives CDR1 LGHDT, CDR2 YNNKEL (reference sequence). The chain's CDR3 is CASSQGGPVTF. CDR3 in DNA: TGTGCCAGCAGCCAAGGCGGCCCTGTTACATTC. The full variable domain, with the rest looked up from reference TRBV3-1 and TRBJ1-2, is DTAVSQTPKYLVTQMGNDKSIKCEQNLGHDTMYWYKQDSKKFLKIMFSYNNKELIINETVPNRFSPKSPDKAHLNLHINSLELGDSAVYFCASSQGGPVTFGSGTRLTVV.